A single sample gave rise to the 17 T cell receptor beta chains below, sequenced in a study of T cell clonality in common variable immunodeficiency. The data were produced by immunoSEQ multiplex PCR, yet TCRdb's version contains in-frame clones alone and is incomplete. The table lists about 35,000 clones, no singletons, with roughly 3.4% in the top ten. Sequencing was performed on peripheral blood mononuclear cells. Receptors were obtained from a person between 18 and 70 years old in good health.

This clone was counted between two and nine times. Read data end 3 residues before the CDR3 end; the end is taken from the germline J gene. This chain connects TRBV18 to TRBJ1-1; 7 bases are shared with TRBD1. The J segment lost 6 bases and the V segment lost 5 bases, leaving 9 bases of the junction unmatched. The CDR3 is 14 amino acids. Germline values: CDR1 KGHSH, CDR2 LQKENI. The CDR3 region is CASSSQGSRAEAFF. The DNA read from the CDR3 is TGTGCCAGCTCATCACAGGGGTCAAGAGCTGAA.

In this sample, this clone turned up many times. The CDR3 bases that were read are TGTGCCAGCACCTTTCGAATAGGGGGAGAGACC. It is translated as CASTFRIGGET. The whole CDR3 protein is CASTFRIGGETQYF. The chain is built from TRBV6-2 or TRBV6-3 and TRBJ2-5; possible D gene TRBD1, 6 bases. The CDR3 goes on 3 residues after the read ends, and that part is filled in from the germline J gene. From germline, CDR1 is MNHEY and CDR2 SVGEGT. V was clipped by 7 bases and J by 4 bases, with 16 bases between them. CDR3 length: 14 amino acids.

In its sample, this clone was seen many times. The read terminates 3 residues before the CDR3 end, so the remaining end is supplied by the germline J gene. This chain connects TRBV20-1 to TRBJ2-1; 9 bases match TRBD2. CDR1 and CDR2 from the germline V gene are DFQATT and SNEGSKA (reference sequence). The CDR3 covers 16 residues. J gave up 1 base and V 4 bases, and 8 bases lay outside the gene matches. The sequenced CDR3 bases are TGCAGTGCTACATCCCTAGCGGGACCTTCCTACAATGAG. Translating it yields CSATSLAGPSYNE. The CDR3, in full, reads CSATSLAGPSYNEQFF.

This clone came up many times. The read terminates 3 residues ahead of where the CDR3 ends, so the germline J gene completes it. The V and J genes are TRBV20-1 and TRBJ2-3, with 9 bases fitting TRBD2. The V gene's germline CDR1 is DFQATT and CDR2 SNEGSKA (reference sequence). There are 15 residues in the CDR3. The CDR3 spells CSARDGRTSEGTQYF. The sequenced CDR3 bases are TGCAGTGCTAGAGACGGTAGGACTAGCGAAGGGACG.

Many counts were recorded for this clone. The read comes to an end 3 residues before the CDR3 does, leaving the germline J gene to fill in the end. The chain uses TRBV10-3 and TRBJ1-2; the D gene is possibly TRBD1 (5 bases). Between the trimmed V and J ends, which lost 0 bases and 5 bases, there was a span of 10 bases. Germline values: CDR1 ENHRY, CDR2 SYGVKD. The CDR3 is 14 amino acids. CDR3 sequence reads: CAISESTGGYGYTF. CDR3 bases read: TGTGCCATCAGTGAGTCTACAGGAGGGTATGGC.

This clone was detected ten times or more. The CDR3 here is CASTDRAIQPQHF. The CDR3 DNA, read in part, is TGTGCCAGCACGGACAGGGCGATTCAGCCC. The J gene is TRBJ1-5, the V gene TRBV6-2 or TRBV6-3; TRBD1 aligns across 8 bases. The read finishes 3 residues shy of the CDR3 end, and the germline J gene is used to complete it. V shed 7 bases, J shed 6 bases, and the junction held 5 bases outside the gene matches. This CDR3 is built from 13 residues. CDR1 is MNHEY, CDR2 SVGEGT, per germline.

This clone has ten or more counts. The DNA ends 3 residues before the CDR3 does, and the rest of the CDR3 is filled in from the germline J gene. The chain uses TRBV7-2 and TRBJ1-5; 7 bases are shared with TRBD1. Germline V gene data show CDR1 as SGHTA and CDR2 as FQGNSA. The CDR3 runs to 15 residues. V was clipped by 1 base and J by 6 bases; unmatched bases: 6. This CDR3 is CASSLGTGEGQPQHF. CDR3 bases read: TGTGCCAGCAGCTTAGGGACAGGAGAGGGTCAGCCC.

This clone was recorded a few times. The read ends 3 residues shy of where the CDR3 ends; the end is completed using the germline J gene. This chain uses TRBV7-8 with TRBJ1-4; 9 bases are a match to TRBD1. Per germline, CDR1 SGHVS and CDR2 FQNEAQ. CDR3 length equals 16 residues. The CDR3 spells CASSLTGGNYNSPLFF. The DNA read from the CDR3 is TGTGCCAGCAGCCTTACAGGGGGCAACTATAATTCACCA.

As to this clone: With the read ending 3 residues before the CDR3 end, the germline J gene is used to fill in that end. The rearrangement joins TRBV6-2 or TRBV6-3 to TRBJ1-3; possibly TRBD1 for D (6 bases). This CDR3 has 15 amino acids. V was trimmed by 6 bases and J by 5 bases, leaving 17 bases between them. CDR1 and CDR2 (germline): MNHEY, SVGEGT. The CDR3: CASRSGGAGRNTIYF. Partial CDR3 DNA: TGTGCCAGCAGGAGCGGGGGCGCAGGGAGAAACACC.

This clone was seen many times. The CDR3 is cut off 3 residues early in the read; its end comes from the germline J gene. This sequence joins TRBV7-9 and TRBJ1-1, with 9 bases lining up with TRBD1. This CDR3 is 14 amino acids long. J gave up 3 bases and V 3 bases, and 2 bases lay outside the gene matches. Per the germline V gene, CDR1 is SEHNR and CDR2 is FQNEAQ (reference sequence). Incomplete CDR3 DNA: TGTGCCAGCAGCTTCCGGGACAGGGACACTGAA. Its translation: CASSFRDRDTE. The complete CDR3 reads CASSFRDRDTEAFF.

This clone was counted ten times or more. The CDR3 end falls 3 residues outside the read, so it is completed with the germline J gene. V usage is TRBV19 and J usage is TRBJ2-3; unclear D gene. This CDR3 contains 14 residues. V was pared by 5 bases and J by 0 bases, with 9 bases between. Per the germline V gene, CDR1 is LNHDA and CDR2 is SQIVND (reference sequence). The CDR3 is CASSWQVSTDTQYF. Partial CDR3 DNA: TGTGCCAGTAGTTGGCAGGTGAGCACAGATACG. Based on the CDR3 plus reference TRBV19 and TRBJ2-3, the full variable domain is DGGITQSPKYLFRKEGQNVTLSCEQNLNHDAMYWYRQDPGQGLRLIYYSQIVNDFQKGDIAEGYSVSREKKESFPLTVTSAQKNPTAFYLCASSWQVSTDTQYFGPGTRLTVL.

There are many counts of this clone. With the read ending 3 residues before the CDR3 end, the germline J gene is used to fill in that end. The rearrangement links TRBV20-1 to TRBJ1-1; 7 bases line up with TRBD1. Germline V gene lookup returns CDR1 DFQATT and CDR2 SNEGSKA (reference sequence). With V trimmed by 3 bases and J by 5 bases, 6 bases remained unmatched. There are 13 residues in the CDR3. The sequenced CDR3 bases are TGCAGTGCTAGGACAGGGAAGTCGACTGAA. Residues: CSARTGKSTE. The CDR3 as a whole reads CSARTGKSTEAFF.

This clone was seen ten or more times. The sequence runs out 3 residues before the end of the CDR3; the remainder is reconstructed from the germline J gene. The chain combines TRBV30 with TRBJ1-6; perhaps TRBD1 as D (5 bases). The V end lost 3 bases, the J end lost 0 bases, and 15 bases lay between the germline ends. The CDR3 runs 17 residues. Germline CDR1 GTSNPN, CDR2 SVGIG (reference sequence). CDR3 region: CAWRRPGGSSYNSPLHF. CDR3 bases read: TGTGCCTGGAGGCGGCCTGGGGGGAGCTCCTATAATTCACCC.

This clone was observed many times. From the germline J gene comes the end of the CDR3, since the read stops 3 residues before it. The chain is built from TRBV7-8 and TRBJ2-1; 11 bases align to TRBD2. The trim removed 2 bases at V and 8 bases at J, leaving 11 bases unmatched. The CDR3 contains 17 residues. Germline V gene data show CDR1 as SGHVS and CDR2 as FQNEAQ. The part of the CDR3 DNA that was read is TGTGCCAGCAGCTTAAGCCTAGCGGGAGGCATAGTCTATGAG. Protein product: CASSLSLAGGIVYE. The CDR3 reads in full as CASSLSLAGGIVYEQFF.

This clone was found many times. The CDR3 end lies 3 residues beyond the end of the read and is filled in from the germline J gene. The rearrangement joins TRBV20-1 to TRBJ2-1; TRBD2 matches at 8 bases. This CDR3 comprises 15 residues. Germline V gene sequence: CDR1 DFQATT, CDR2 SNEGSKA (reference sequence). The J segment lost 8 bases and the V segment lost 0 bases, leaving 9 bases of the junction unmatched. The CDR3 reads CSARDQGGRFDEQFF. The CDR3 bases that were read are TGCAGTGCTAGAGATCAAGGCGGGAGGTTCGATGAG.

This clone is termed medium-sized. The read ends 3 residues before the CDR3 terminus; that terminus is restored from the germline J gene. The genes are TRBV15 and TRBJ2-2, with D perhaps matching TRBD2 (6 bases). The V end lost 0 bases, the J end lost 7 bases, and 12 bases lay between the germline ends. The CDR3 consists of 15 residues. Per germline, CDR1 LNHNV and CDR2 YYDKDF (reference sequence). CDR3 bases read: TGTGCCACCAGCAGAGATACAGGTAGCGGCGGGGAG. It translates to CATSRDTGSGGE. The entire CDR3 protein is CATSRDTGSGGELFF.

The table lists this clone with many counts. The CDR3 reads CSARPGGGANEKLFF. CDR3 DNA, as far as it was read: TGCAGTGCTAGACCGGGGGGGGGCGCAAATGAAAAA. This chain uses TRBV20-1 with TRBJ1-4; D possibly corresponds to TRBD1 (6 bases). Sequencing ends 3 residues short of the CDR3 end; the germline J gene provides the rest. Per the germline V gene, CDR1 is DFQATT and CDR2 is SNEGSKA (reference sequence). The V and J ends lost 2 bases and 5 bases respectively, with 15 bases between them. The CDR3 runs to 15 residues.